This TCR beta chain appears in the sequencing data of a study of T cell changes during pregnancy in multiple sclerosis. The CDR3 contains 15 residues. Germline CDR1 SQVTM, CDR2 ANQGSEA. Trimming removed 1 base from V and 2 bases from J, with 15 bases in between. The table came from immunoSEQ multiplex PCR; TCRdb's copy has only in-frame clones and leaves some out. The sample includes 60,000 to 70,000 clones, roughly 91% of them seen just once. The genes are TRBV29-1 and TRBJ2-7; D is ambiguous. The sequence was collected from a female donor in good health, enrolled as a control in a pregnancy study. The specimen was peripheral blood, collected after pregnancy. In DNA, the CDR3 is TGCAGCGTTGAAGCCCCCGGGTTATCAACCTACGAGCAGTACTTC. Translated, it gives CSVEAPGLSTYEQYF.